These T cell receptor beta chains were read from a single sample in a study of OX40 agonist ivuxolimab in advanced cancers. Some clones are missing from TCRdb's copy, which holds only in-frame ones; the method was immunoSEQ multiplex PCR. The table includes 35,000 to 40,000 clones, 70% to 85% detected once. The sequencing used CD4+ or CD8+ T cells sorted from blood, collected in a trial of the OX40 agonist ivuxolimab. These receptors came from an adult with an advanced solid tumor such as melanoma, head and neck, liver or kidney cancer. Each CDR3 is given with its conserved first and last residue.

J gene,V gene,CDR3 length,CDR3 protein
TRBJ1-1,TRBV27,13,CASSLVRSTEAFF
TRBJ2-1,TRBV11-1,12,CASSQGFNEQFF
TRBJ2-7,TRBV14,14,CASRLSGGSGEQYF
TRBJ2-7,TRBV4-1,15,CASSPWDRQGYEQYF
TRBJ1-1,TRBV7-2,16,CASSSEDIGGGAEAFF
TRBJ2-3,TRBV28,15,CASSSRFTGADTQYF
TRBJ2-3,TRBV6-5,15,CASRAREMSTDTQYF
TRBJ1-2,TRBV28,13,CASRTGEGYGYTF
TRBJ1-2,TRBV15,13,CATSRERTYGYTF
TRBJ1-1,TRBV28,11,CASSLETEAFF
TRBJ2-7,TRBV9,16,CASSVDPGLGTYEQYF
TRBJ1-3,TRBV6-5,15,CASSRYWSSGNTIYF
TRBJ1-1,TRBV18,15,CASSPPLGVNTEAFF
TRBJ2-2,TRBV5-1,16,CASSLIAGANTGELFF
TRBJ1-1,TRBV18,18,CASSPERRTGFLNTEAFF
TRBJ1-2,TRBV28,13,CASNTGTSYGYTF
TRBJ1-2,TRBV2,14,CASTRGEGNYGYTF
TRBJ1-4,TRBV19,15,CASSQGDSTNEKLFF
TRBJ2-3,TRBV10-1,18,CASSESGTSGRKRPTQYF
TRBJ1-6,TRBV7-9,17,CASSQPRTPFGDSPLHF
TRBJ2-7,TRBV28,14,CASTEGQTSYEQYF
TRBJ2-7,TRBV29-1,11,CSVVTAHEQYF
TRBJ1-6,TRBV4-1,14,CASRVLGRDSPLHF
TRBJ1-1,TRBV7-3,13,CASRLDPNTEAFF
TRBJ1-2,TRBV1,12,CTSTTGAYGYTF
TRBJ1-1,TRBV7-9,14,CASSTQGADTEAFF
TRBJ2-3,TRBV2,17,CASSGGLAGGSTDTQYF
TRBJ1-2,TRBV5-4,14,CASTLRQAHYGYTF
TRBJ1-5,TRBV5-1,14,CASSLGEVNQPQHF
TRBJ2-2,TRBV7-6,14,CASSRDQNTGELFF
TRBJ1-1,TRBV5-1,15,CASSRDRGPNTEAFF
TRBJ2-1,TRBV6-1,14,CASRRLVIHNEQFF
TRBJ2-1,TRBV7-2,14,CASSLALAGVEQFF
TRBJ2-3,TRBV5-4,15,CASSSRLGSTDTQYF
TRBJ2-1,TRBV5-1,14,CASSLNGPSHEQFF
TRBJ2-2,TRBV5-1,14,CASSGGTDTGELFF
TRBJ2-1,TRBV5-1,15,CASSPRTSSYNEQFF
TRBJ1-5,TRBV30,15,CAWSVGQGGNQPQHF
TRBJ2-5,TRBV7-6,15,CASSPTGGYQETQYF
TRBJ1-2,TRBV27,13,CASSLFQGVGYTF